This T cell receptor (beta chain) was profiled in a study of T cells after yellow fever vaccination. Study context: In the case of low-cell-number fractions, SMART-Seq v4 Ultra Low Input was used for preparation.

The germline V gene has CDR1 DFQATT and CDR2 SNEGSKA (reference sequence). This CDR3 contains 16 residues. J gave up 4 bases and V 6 bases, and 12 bases lay outside the gene matches. Each CDR3 protein gets one entry after TCRdb re-called the 5' RACE reads with MiXCR. The sample consists of approximately 300,000 distinct CDR3 sequences, roughly a tenth of them appearing once. The chain uses TRBV20-1 and TRBJ1-5; 10 bases align to TRBD1. Sequencing was performed on CD4+ T cells sorted from PBMCs, taken 45 days after the yellow fever booster vaccination. The clonotype comes from a man between 18 and 35 years old who received the YFV17D yellow fever vaccine. CDR3 sequence reads: CSAEGGGQGFNQPQHF. Here the CDR3 DNA reads TGCAGTGCCGAGGGCGGGGGACAGGGGTTTAATCAGCCCCAGCATTTT.